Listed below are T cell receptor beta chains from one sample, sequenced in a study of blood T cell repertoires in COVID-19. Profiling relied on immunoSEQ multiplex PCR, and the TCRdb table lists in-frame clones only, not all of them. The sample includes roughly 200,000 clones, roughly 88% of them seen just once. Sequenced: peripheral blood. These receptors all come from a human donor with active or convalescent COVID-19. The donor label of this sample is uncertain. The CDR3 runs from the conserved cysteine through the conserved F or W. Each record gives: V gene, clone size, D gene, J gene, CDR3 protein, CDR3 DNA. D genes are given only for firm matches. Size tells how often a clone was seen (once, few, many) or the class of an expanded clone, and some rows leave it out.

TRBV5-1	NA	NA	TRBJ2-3	CASSLYLRTDTQYF	TGCGCCAGCAGCTTGTACTTGCGCACAGATACGCAGTATTTT
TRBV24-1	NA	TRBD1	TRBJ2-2	CATMLGTETGELFF	TGTGCCACCATGCTCGGGACAGAGACCGGGGAGCTGTTTTTT
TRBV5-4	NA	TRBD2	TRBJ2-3	CASRPGLAGGTDTQYF	TGTGCCAGCAGGCCGGGACTAGCGGGAGGCACAGATACGCAGTATTTT
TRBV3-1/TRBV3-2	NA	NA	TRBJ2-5	CASSQDSSEETQYF	TGTGCCAGCAGCCAAGACTCGAGCGAGGAGACCCAGTACTTC
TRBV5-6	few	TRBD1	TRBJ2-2	CASSRQGAGTGELFF	TGTGCCAGCAGCCGACAGGGGGCGGGCACCGGGGAGCTGTTTTTT
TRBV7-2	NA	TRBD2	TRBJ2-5	CASSRQYLAGTNQETQYF	TGTGCCAGCAGCCGCCAGTATTTAGCGGGGACTAACCAAGAGACCCAGTACTTC
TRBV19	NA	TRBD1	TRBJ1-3	CASSERDRGNGNTIYF	TGTGCCAGTAGCGAAAGAGACAGGGGCAACGGAAACACCATATATTTT
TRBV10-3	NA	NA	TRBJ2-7	CAISGRGASLDEQYF	TGTGCCATCAGTGGCAGGGGGGCTAGCCTTGACGAGCAGTACTTC
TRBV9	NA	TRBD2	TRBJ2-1	CASSVGTSQYNEQFF	TGTGCCAGCAGCGTAGGGACTAGCCAATACAATGAGCAGTTCTTC
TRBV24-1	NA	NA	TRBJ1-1	CATSSGNTEAFF	TGTGCCACCAGTTCAGGGAACACTGAAGCTTTCTTT
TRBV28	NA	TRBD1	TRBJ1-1	CASSLARGPGTEAFF	TGTGCCAGCAGTTTGGCCAGGGGGCCGGGCACTGAAGCTTTCTTT
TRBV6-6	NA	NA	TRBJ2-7	CASSLLQGSYEQYF	TGTGCCAGCAGCCTACTACAGGGCTCCTACGAGCAGTACTTC
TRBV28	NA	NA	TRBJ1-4	CASQSRPENLFF	TGTGCCAGCCAGTCCCGACCGGAGAACTTGTTTTTT
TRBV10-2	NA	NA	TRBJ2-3	CASTDRGGSTDTQYF	TGCGCCAGCACAGACAGGGGAGGGAGCACAGATACGCAGTATTTT
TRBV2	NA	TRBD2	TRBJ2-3	CASRTLSGRARDTQYF	TGTGCCAGCAGAACCCTTAGCGGGAGGGCCCGGGATACGCAGTATTTT
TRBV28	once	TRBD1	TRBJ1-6	CASSLPLDRAHLHF	TGTGCCAGCAGTTTACCCCTTGACAGGGCCCACCTCCACTTT
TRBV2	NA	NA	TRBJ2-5	CASRGEQETQYF	TGTGCCAGCAGGGGAGAACAAGAGACCCAGTACTTC
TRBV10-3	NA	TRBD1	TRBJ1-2	CAISESGQGAYGYTF	TGTGCCATCAGTGAGTCCGGACAGGGGGCCTATGGCTACACCTTC
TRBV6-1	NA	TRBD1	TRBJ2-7	CASSDDRGPYEQYF	TGTGCCAGCAGTGACGACAGGGGGCCGTACGAGCAGTACTTC
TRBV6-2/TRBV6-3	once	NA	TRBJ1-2	CASSRSGGAYGYTF	TGTGCCAGCAGTCGGAGCGGGGGGGCCTATGGCTACACCTTC
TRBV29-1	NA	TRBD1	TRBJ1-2	CSVEGQGAKVYGYTF	TGCAGCGTTGAGGGACAGGGGGCGAAAGTCTATGGCTACACCTTC
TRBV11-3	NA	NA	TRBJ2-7	CASSSNSARAGEQYF	TGTGCCAGCAGTTCCAACAGCGCCCGGGCGGGCGAGCAGTACTTC
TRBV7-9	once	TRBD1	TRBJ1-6	CASSAWDRSSYNSPLHF	TGTGCCAGCAGCGCGTGGGACAGAAGCTCCTATAATTCACCCCTCCACTTT
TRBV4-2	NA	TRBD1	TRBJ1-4	CASSPGGGQGSSFKLFF	TGTGCCAGCAGCCCGGGCGGTGGACAGGGGTCATCTTTCAAACTGTTTTTT
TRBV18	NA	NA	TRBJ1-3	CASSPSEGYAGNTIYF	TGTGCCAGCTCACCATCCGAGGGATACGCTGGAAACACCATATATTTT
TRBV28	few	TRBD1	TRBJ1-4	CASSRGALRDRDGKLFF	TGTGCCAGCAGCCGGGGGGCGCTCCGGGACAGGGATGGAAAACTGTTTTTT
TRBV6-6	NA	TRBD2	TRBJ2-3	CASSYKTSGVGDTQYF	TGTGCCAGCAGTTACAAGACTAGCGGGGTGGGAGATACGCAGTATTTT
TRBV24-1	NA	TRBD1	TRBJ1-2	CATSGAGTGDYYGYTF	TGTGCCACCAGTGGGGCCGGGACAGGAGATTACTATGGCTACACCTTC
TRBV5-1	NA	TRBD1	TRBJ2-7	CASSPLGQGSYEQYF	TGCGCCAGCAGCCCACTCGGACAGGGGTCCTACGAGCAGTACTTC
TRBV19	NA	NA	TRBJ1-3	CASSFRGSGNTIYF	TGTGCCAGTAGTTTCCGCGGGTCTGGAAACACCATATATTTT
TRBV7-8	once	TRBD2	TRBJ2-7	CASSFGGRAYEQYF	TGTGCCAGCAGCTTCGGCGGGAGGGCCTACGAGCAGTACTTC
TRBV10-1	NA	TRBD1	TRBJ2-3	CASSEARTGMDTQYF	TGCGCCAGCAGTGAGGCACGGACAGGGATGGATACGCAGTATTTT
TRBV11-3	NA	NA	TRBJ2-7	CASSLDGYEQYF	TGTGCCAGCAGCTTAGACGGGTACGAGCAGTACTTC
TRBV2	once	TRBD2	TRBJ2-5	CASSPTGTTAETQYF	TGTGCCAGCAGCCCGACCGGGACTACTGCCGAGACCCAGTACTTC
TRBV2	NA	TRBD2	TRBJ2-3	CASKPAGGTDTQYF	TGTGCCTCAAAACCTGCGGGAGGAACAGATACGCAGTATTTT
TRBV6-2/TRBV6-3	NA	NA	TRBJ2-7	CASSYGQNYEQYF	TGTGCCAGCAGTTACGGACAAAACTACGAGCAGTACTTC
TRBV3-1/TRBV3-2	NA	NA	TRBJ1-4	CASSQVNQLDEKLFF	TGTGCCAGCAGCCAAGTGAACCAACTGGATGAAAAACTGTTTTTT
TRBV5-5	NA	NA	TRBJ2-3	CASSLALAARTDTQYF	TGTGCCAGCAGCTTGGCCTTAGCGGCACGCACAGATACGCAGTATTTT
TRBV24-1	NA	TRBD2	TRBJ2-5	CATGPSGKGETQYF	TGTGCCACTGGGCCAAGCGGGAAAGGAGAGACCCAGTACTTC
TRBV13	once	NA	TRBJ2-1	CASSTDGGGSDEQFF	TGTGCCAGCAGCACAGATGGGGGAGGAAGCGATGAGCAGTTCTTC
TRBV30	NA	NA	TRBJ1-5	CAWGVSHDQPQHF	TGTGCCTGGGGGGTCTCACACGATCAGCCCCAGCATTTT
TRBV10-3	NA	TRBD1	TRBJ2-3	CAISSGQVSTDTQYF	TGTGCCATCAGTTCCGGACAGGTCAGCACAGATACGCAGTATTTT
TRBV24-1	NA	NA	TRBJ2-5	CATSDAGVGKTQYF	TGTGCCACCAGTGATGCCGGGGTGGGGAAGACCCAGTACTTC
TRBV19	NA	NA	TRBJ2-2	CASSGNTGELFF	TGTGCCAGTAGCGGGAACACCGGGGAGCTGTTTTTT